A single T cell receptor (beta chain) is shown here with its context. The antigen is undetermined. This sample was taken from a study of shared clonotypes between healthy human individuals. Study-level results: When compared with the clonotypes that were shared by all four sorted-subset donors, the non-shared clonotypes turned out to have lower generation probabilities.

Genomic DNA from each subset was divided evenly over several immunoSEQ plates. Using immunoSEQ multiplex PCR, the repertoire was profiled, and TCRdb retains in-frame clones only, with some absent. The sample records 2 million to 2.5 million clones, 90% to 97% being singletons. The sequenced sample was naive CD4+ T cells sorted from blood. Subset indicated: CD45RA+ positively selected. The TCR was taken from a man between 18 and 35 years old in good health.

The CDR3 DNA is TGTGCCAGCAGTTACGACCCGGGGCGAAATACTGAAGCTTTCTTT. As protein: CASSYDPGRNTEAFF. This chain joins TRBV6-5 and TRBJ1-1, with D perhaps TRBD1 (5 bases). V dropped 2 bases and J dropped 5 bases, with 15 bases sitting between them. CDR1 MNHEY and CDR2 SVGAGI come from the germline V gene. The length of the CDR3 is 15 residues.